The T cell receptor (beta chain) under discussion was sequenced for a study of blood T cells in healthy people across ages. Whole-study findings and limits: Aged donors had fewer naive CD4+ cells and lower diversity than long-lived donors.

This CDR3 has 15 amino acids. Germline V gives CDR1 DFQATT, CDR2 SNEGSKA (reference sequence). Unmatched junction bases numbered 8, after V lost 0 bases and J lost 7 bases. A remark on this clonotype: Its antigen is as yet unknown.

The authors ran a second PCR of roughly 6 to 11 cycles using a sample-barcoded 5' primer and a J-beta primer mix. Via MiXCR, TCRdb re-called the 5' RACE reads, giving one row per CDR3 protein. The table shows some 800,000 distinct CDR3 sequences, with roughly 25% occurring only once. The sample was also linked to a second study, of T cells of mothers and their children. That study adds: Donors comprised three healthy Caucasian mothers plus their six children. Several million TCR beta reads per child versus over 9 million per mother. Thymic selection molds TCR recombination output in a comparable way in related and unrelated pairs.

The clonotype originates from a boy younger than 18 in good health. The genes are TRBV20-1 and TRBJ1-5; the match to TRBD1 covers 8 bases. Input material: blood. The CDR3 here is CSAREQDREEQPQHF. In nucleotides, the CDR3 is TGCAGTGCTAGAGAACAGGACAGGGAGGAGCAGCCCCAGCATTTT.